The clone carrying this T cell receptor (beta chain) was seen more than once but under ten times. Under the authors' procedure: Owing to the provision of junction-only sequences devoid of quality scores by immunoSEQ, filtering differed. Libraries were prepared by immunoSEQ multiplex PCR; TCRdb keeps only in-frame clonotypes and omits some of them. The V and J calls and the clone size are those of that table, but D and trimming were determined from the DNA. The repertoire holds over 400,000 clones, with approximately 81% as singletons. CDR3 length equals 15 residues. V was pared by 0 bases and J by 4 bases, with 9 bases between. Germline CDR1 MNHEY, CDR2 SVGAGI. The data were obtained in a study of shared clonotypes between healthy human individuals.

Sequenced material: PBMCs. This chain connects TRBV6-5 to TRBJ2-2; D gene unclear. This clonotype was obtained from a woman between 40 and 55 years old in good health. Some clones in this sample may be carry-over from other donors' samples. The CDR3 loop reads CASSYSVGSTGELFF. CDR3 in DNA: TGTGCCAGCAGTTACTCGGTCGGCAGCACCGGGGAGCTGTTTTTT.